Listed here are 3 T cell receptor beta chains from one sample, sequenced in a study of glioma-infiltrating T cells after dendritic cell vaccination. Measured with immunoSEQ multiplex PCR; TCRdb has only the in-frame clones, and not every one. The profile covers some 60,000 clones, with approximately 80% appearing a single time and around 16% taken by the ten largest. The time point: after dendritic cell vaccination, including at tumor progression/relapse. This specimen was blood, taken after dendritic cell vaccination. The receptors come from a human donor with glioblastoma.

This chain connects TRBV2 to TRBJ1-1, with D perhaps TRBD1 (5 bases). The CDR3 sequence is 14 residues long. V lost 3 bases, J lost 2 bases, and 10 bases lay in between. Germline V gene sequence: CDR1 SNHLY, CDR2 FYNNEI. The CDR3: CASSDPGSNTEAFF. The CDR3 nucleotides read TGTGCCAGCAGTGACCCAGGGTCTAACACTGAAGCTTTCTTT. The whole variable domain, filled in from reference TRBV2 and TRBJ1-1, reads EPEVTQTPSHQVTQMGQEVILRCVPISNHLYFYWYRQILGQKVEFLVSFYNNEISEKSEIFDDQFSVERPDGSNFTLKIRSTKLEDSAMYFCASSDPGSNTEAFFGQGTRLTVV.

This chain joins TRBV7-2 and TRBJ2-2; weak D call: TRBD2 (5 bases). CDR1 is SGHTA and CDR2 is FQGNSA in the germline V gene. The length of the CDR3 is 16 residues. V was shortened by 4 bases and J by 10 bases, with 22 bases between the two germline ends. This CDR3 reads CASSYSRGGPMVELFF. The CDR3 DNA follows: TGTGCCAGCAGCTACTCCCGGGGTGGCCCTATGGTGGAGCTGTTTTTT.

V usage is TRBV6-1 and J usage is TRBJ1-1; D perhaps matches TRBD1 (6 bases). V shed 7 bases and J shed 6 bases, with 15 bases lying between them. The germline gives CDR1 MNHNS, CDR2 SASEGT. The CDR3 runs 13 residues. The CDR3 DNA follows: TGTGCCAGCAACCATATCAGGGGTGCTGAAGCTTTCTTT. Translated: CASNHIRGAEAFF.